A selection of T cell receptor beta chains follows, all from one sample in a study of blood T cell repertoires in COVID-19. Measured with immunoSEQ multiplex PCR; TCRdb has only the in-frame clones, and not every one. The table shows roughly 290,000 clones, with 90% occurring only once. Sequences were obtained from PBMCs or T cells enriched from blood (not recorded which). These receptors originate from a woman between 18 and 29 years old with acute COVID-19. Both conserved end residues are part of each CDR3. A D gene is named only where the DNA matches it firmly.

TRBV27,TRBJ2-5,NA,CASSSEYF
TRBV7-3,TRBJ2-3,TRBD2,CASSLSGLVSDTQYF
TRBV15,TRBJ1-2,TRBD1,CATSLRTGRYGYTF
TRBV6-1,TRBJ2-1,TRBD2,CASSELAGYNEQFF
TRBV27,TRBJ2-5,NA,CASSLSGQETQYF
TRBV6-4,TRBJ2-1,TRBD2,CASSDSGTSGRNEQFF
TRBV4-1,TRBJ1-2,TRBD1,CASSQDLGTGVGYTF
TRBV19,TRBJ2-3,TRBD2,CASSIGRAGGYTDTQYF
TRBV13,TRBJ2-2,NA,CASSLGESGELFF
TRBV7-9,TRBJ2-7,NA,CASSGLSGTNYEQYF
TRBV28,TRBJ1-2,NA,CASSDTVNYGYTF
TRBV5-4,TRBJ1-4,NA,CASGRQPATNEKLFF
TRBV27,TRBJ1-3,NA,CASSSPSSGNTIYF
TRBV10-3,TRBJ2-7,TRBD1,CAISRPGQTYEQYF
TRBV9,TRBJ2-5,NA,CASSVGGVQETQYF
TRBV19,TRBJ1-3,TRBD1,CASTGQGARNTIYF